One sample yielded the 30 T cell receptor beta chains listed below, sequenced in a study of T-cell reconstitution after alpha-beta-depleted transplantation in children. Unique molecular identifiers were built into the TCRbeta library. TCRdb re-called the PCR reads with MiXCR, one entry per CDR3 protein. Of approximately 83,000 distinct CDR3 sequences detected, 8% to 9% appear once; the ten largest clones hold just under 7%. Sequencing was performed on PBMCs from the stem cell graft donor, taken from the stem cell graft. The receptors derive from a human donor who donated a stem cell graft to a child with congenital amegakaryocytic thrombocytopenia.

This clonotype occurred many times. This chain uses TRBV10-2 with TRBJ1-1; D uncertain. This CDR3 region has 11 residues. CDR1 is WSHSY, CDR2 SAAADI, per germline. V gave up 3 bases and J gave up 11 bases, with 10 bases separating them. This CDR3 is CASSDTGRAFF. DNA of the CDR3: TGCGCCAGCAGTGATACGGGCCGTGCTTTCTTT.

The CDR3 sequence: CASSLGQNSYEQYF. DNA for the CDR3: TGTGCCAGCAGTCTCGGACAGAATAGCTACGAGCAGTACTTC. V is TRBV12-3 or TRBV12-4 and J is TRBJ2-7, with D perhaps matching TRBD1 (6 bases). The CDR3 covers 14 residues. The V end lost 5 bases, the J end lost 3 bases, and 14 bases lay between the germline ends.

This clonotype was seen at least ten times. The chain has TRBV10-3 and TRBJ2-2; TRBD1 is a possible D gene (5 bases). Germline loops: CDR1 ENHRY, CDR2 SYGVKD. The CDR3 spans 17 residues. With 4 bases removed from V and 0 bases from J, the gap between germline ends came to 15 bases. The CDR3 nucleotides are TGTGCCATCAGTGGTGAGGACACAGCCTCGAACACCGGGGAGCTGTTTTTT. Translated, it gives CAISGEDTASNTGELFF.

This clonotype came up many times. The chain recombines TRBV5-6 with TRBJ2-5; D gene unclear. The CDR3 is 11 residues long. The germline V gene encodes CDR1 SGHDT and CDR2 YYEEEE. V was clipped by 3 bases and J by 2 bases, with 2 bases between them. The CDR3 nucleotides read TGTGCCAGCAGCTGGCAAGAGACCCAGTACTTC. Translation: CASSWQETQYF.

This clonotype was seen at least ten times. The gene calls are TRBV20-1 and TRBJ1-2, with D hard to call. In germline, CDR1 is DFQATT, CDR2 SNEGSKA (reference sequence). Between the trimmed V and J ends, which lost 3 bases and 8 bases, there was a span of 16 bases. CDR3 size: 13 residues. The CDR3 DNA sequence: TGCAGTGCTAGGGCCAGCCCCAAGCCGGGCTACACCTTC. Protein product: CSARASPKPGYTF.

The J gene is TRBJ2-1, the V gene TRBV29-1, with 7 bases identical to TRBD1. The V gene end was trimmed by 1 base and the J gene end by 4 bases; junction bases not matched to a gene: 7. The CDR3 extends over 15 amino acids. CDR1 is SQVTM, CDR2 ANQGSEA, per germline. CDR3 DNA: TGCAGCGTTGAAGCGATGGGACAGACTTACAATGAGCAGTTCTTC. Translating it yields CSVEAMGQTYNEQFF.

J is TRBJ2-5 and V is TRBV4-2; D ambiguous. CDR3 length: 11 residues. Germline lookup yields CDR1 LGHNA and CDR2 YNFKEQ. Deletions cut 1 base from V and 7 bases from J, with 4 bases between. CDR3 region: CASSQAGTQYF. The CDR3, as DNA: TGTGCCAGCAGCCAAGCAGGGACCCAGTACTTC.

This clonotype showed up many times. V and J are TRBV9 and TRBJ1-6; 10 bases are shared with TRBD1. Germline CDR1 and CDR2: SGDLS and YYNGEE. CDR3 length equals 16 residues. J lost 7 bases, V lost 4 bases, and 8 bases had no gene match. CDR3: CASSSGQGFGNSPLHF. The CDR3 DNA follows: TGTGCCAGCAGCTCGGGACAGGGGTTTGGGAATTCACCCCTCCACTTT.

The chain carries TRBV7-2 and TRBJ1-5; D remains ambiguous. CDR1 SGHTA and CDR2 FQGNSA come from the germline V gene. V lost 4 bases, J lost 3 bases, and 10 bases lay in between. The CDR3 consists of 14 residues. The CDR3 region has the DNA TGTGCCAGCAGCTACGGGCCTCCCAATCAGCCCCAGCATTTT. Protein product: CASSYGPPNQPQHF.

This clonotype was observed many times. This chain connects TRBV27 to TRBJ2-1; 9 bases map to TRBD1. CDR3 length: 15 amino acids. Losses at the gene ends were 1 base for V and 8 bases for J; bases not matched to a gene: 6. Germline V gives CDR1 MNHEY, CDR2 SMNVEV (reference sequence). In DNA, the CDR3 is TGTGCCAGCAGTTTATGGGGACAGGGTCGAGATGAGCAGTTCTTC. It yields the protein CASSLWGQGRDEQFF.

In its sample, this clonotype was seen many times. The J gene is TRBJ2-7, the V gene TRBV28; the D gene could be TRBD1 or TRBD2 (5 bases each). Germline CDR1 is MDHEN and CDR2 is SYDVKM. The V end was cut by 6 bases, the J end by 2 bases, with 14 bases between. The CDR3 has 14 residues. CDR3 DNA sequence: TGTGCCAGCAGACTGGGACGGCATACCTACGAGCAGTACTTC. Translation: CASRLGRHTYEQYF.

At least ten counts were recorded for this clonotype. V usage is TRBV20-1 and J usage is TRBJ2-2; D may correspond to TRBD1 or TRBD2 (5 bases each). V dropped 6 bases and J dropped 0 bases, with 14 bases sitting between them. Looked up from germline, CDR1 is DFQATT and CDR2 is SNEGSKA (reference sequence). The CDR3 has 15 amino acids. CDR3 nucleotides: TGCAGTGCGGAGAGGGGCTCGGCGAACACCGGGGAGCTGTTTTTT. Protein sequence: CSAERGSANTGELFF.

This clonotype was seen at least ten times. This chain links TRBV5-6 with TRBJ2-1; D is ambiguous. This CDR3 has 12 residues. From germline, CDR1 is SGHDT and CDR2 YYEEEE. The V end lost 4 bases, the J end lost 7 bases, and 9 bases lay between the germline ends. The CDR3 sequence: CASSLGKNEQFF. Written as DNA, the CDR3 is TGTGCCAGCAGCCTGGGGAAGAATGAGCAGTTCTTC.

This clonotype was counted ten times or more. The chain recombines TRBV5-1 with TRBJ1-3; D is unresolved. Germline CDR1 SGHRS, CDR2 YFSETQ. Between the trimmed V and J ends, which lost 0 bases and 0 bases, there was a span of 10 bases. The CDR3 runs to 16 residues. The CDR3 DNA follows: TGCGCCAGCAGCTTGGGGCCGGCGAACTCTGGAAACACCATATATTTT. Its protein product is CASSLGPANSGNTIYF.

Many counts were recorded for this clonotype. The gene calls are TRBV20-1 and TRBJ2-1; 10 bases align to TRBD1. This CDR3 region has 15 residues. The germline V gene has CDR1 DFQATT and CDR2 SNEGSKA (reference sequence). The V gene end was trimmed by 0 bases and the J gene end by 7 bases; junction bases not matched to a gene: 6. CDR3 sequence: CSARDLDRGMNEQFF. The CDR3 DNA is TGCAGTGCTAGAGACCTGGACAGGGGGATGAATGAGCAGTTCTTC.

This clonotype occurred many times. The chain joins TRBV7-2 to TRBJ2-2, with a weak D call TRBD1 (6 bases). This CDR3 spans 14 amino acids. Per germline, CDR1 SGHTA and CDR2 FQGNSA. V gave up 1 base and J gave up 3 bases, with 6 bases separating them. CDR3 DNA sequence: TGTGCCAGCAGCTTAGGGGGGCACACCGGGGAGCTGTTTTTT. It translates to CASSLGGHTGELFF. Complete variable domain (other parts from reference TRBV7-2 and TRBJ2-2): GAGVSQSPSNKVTEKGKDVELRCDPISGHTALYWYRQSLGQGLEFLIYFQGNSAPDKSGLPSDRFSAERTGGSVSTLTIQRTQQEDSAVYLCASSLGGHTGELFFGEGSRLTVL.

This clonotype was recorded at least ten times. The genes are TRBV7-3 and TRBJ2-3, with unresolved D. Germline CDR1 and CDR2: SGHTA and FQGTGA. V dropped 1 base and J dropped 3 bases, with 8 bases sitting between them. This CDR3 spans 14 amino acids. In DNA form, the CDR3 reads TGTGCCAGCAGCTTAAATGGTCCGACAGATACGCAGTATTTT. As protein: CASSLNGPTDTQYF. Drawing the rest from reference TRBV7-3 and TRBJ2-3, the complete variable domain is GAGVSQTPSNKVTEKGKYVELRCDPISGHTALYWYRQSLGQGPEFLIYFQGTGAADDSGLPNDRFFAVRPEGSVSTLKIQRTERGDSAVYLCASSLNGPTDTQYFGPGTRLTVL.

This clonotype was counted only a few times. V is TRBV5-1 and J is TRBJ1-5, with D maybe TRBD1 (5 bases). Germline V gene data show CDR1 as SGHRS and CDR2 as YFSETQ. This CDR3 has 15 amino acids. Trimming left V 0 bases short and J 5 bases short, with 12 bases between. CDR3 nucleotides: TGCGCCAGCAGCTTGGGGGCAGGGTCCTATCAGCCCCAGCATTTT. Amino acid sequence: CASSLGAGSYQPQHF. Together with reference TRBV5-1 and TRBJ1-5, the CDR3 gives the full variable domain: KAGVTQTPRYLIKTRGQQVTLSCSPISGHRSVSWYQQTPGQGLQFLFEYFSETQRNKGNFPGRFSGRQFSNSRSEMNVSTLELGDSALYLCASSLGAGSYQPQHFGDGTRLSIL.

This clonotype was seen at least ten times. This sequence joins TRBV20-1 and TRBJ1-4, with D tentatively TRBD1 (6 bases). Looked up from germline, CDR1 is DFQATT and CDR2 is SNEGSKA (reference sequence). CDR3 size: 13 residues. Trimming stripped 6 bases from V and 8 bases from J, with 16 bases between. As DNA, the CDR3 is TGCAGTGCCCGGTCGGGGGGCGAAGAAAAACTGTTTTTT. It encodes CSARSGGEEKLFF.

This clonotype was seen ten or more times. CDR3 in amino acids: CASSLQPNTEAFF. In nucleotides, the CDR3 is TGTGCCAGCAGCTTACAACCGAACACTGAAGCTTTCTTT. The V call is TRBV7-3, the J call TRBJ1-1; no firm D call. The CDR3 contains 13 residues. Trimming took 2 bases from V and 1 from J, leaving 5 bases between them. Germline values: CDR1 SGHTA, CDR2 FQGTGA. Full variable domain (missing parts from reference TRBV7-3 and TRBJ1-1): GAGVSQTPSNKVTEKGKYVELRCDPISGHTALYWYRQSLGQGPEFLIYFQGTGAADDSGLPNDRFFAVRPEGSVSTLKIQRTERGDSAVYLCASSLQPNTEAFFGQGTRLTVV.

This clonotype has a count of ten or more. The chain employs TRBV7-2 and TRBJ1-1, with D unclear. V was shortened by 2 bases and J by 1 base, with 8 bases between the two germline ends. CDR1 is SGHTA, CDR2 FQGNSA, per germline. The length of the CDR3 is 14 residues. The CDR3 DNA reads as TGTGCCAGCAGCTTATTCCGGGGGAACACTGAAGCTTTCTTT. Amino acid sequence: CASSLFRGNTEAFF. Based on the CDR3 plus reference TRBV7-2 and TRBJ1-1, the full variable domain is GAGVSQSPSNKVTEKGKDVELRCDPISGHTALYWYRQSLGQGLEFLIYFQGNSAPDKSGLPSDRFSAERTGGSVSTLTIQRTQQEDSAVYLCASSLFRGNTEAFFGQGTRLTVV.

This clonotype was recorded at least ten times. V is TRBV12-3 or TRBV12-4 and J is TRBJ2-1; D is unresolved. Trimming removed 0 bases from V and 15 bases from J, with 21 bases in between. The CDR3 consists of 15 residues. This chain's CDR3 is CASSLAWQRNEHVFF. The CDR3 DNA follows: TGTGCCAGCAGTTTAGCCTGGCAGAGGAATGAGCATGTGTTCTTC.

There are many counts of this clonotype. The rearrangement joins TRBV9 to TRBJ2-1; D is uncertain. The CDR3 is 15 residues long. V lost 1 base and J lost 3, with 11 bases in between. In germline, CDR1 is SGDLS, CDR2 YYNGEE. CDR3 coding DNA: TGTGCCAGCAGCGTAAGTGACTTTTACTACAATGAGCAGTTCTTC. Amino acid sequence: CASSVSDFYYNEQFF. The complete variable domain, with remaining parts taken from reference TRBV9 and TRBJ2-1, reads DSGVTQTPKHLITATGQRVTLRCSPRSGDLSVYWYQQSLDQGLQFLIQYYNGEERAKGNILERFSAQQFPDLHSELNLSSLELGDSALYFCASSVSDFYYNEQFFGPGTRLTVL.

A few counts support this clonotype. The chain's CDR3 is CASSKQGSEAFF. The CDR3 DNA reads as TGTGCCAGCAGTAAACAGGGATCTGAAGCTTTCTTT. V and J are TRBV12-3 or TRBV12-4 and TRBJ1-1; a weak D match, TRBD1 (6 bases). The V end lost 5 bases, the J end lost 6 bases, and 10 bases lay between the germline ends. The CDR3 runs to 12 residues.

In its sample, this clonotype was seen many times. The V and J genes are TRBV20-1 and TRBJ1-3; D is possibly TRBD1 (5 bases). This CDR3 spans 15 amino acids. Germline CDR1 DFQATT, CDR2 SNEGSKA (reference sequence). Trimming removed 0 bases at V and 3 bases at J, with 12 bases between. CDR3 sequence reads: CSAREGPLSGNTIYF. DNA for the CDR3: TGCAGTGCTAGAGAGGGACCGCTGAGTGGAAACACCATATATTTT.

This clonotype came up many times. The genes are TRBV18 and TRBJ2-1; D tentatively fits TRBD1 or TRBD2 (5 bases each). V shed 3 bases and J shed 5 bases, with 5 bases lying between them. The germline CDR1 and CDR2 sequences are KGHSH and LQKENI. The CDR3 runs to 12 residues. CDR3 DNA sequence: TGTGCCAGCTCACCGGGGGACAATGAGCAGTTCTTC. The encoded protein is CASSPGDNEQFF.

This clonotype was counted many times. The CDR3 DNA sequence: TGTGCCACCAGTGAAAGAAACCAAGAGACCCAGTACTTC. Its protein is CATSERNQETQYF. The V call is TRBV24-1, the J call TRBJ2-5, with D uncertain. CDR1 and CDR2 from the germline V gene are KGHDR and SFDVKD. V was clipped by 4 bases and J by 0 bases, with 5 bases between them. CDR3 length: 13 amino acids.

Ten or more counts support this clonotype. Here the CDR3 reads CASSYGTTVTDTQYF. The DNA of the CDR3 is TGCGCCAGCAGCTACGGGACTACCGTTACAGATACGCAGTATTTT. The J gene is TRBJ2-3, the V gene TRBV5-1; 7 bases line up with TRBD2. Per the germline V gene, CDR1 is SGHRS and CDR2 is YFSETQ. J gave up 3 bases and V 3 bases, and 7 bases lay outside the gene matches. CDR3 length: 15 residues.

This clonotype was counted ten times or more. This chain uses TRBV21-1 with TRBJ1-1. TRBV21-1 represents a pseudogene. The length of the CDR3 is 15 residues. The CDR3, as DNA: TGTGCCAGCAGCAAATATTTACCCTATAGCACTGAAGCTTTCTTT. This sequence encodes CASSKYLPYSTEAFF.

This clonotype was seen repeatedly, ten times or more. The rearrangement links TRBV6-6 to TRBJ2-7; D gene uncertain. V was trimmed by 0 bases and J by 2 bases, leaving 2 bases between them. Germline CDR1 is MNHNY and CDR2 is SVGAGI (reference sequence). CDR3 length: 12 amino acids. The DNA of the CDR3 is TGTGCCAGCAGTTACTCTGCCTACGAGCAGTACTTC. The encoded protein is CASSYSAYEQYF.